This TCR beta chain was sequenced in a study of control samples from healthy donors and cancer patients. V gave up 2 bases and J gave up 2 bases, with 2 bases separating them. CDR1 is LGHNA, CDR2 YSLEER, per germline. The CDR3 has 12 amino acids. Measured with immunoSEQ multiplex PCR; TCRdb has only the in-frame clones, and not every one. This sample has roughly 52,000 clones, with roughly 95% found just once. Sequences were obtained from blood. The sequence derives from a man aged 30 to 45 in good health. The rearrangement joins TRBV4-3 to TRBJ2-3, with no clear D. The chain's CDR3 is CASSQYTDTQYF. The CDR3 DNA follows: TGCGCCAGCAGCCAATACACAGATACGCAGTATTTT.